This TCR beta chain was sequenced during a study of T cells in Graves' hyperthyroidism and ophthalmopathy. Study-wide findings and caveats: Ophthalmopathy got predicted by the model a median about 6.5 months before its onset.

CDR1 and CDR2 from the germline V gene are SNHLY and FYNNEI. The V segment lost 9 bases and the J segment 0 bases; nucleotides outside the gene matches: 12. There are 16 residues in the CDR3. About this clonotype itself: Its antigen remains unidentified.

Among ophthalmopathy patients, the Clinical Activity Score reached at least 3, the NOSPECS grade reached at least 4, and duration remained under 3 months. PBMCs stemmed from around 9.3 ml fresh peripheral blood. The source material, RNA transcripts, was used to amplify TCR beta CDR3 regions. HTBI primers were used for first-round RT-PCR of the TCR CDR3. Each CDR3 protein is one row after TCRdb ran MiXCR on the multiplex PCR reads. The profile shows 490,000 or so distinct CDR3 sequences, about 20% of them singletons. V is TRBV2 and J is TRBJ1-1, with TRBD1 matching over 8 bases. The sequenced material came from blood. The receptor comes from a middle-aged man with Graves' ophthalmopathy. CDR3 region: CASSGQGPPLNTEAFF. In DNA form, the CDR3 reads TGTGCCAGTTCTGGACAGGGCCCCCCTTTGAACACTGAAGCTTTCTTT.